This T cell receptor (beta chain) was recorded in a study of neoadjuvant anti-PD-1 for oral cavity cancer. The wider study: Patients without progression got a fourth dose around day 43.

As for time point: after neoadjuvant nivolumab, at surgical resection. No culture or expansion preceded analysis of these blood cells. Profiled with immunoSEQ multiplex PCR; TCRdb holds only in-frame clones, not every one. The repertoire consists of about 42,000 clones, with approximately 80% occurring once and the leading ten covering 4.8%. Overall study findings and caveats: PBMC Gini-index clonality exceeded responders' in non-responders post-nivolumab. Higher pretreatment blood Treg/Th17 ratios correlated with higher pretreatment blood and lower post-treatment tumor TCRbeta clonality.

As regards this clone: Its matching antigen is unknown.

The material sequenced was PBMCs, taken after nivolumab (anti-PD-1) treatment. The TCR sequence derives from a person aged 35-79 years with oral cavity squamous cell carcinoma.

The CDR3 coding sequence is TGTGCCAGTAGGAACTTCCGGGACAGAAACAATGAGCAGTTCTTC. It encodes CASRNFRDRNNEQFF. V is TRBV19 and J is TRBJ2-1; 7 nucleotides align to TRBD1. This CDR3 contains 15 residues. The V gene end was trimmed by 6 bases and the J gene end by 5 bases; junction bases not matched to a gene: 10. The V gene's germline CDR1 is LNHDA and CDR2 SQIVND (reference sequence).